Given below is one TCR beta chain in context. Its cognate antigen is unknown. Some clones are missing from TCRdb's copy, which holds only in-frame ones; the method was immunoSEQ multiplex PCR. The sample consists of about 47,000 clones, approximately 95% of them appearing once. This entry comes from a study of graft-versus-host responses after intestinal transplantation. General study points: Ileal or blood samples showed some GvH clones first, and such clones were also found in recipient marrow.

This sample comprised unstimulated CD8+ T cells sorted from spleen or lymph node cells, obtained before transplant. This TCR was recovered from a human donor who was the organ donor for an intestinal transplant.

In nucleotides, the CDR3 is TGTGCCAGCGGGACTCCTACGGGATCCGGCTATGGCTACACCTTC. This gives the protein CASGTPTGSGYGYTF. The chain recombines TRBV7-9 with TRBJ1-2, with a possible D match to TRBD1 (5 bases). The CDR3 length is 15 residues. The V end was cut by 8 bases, the J end by 4 bases, with 20 bases between. Germline-derived CDR1 and CDR2 are SEHNR and FQNEAQ (reference sequence).